This T cell receptor beta chain is from a study of blood T cell repertoires in COVID-19. CDR1 and CDR2 (germline): MNHEY, SVGEGT. The CDR3 is 12 residues long. After removal of 5 bases from V and 8 bases from J, the junction contained 2 bases not matched to a gene. Repertoires were generated with immunoSEQ multiplex PCR, while TCRdb's copy carries only in-frame clones and drops some. Among about 170,000 clones listed, around 80% were seen once. The material sequenced was peripheral blood. This sequence was found in a woman in her 70s who had recovered from COVID-19. The chain combines TRBV6-2 or TRBV6-3 with TRBJ2-1; 8 nucleotides line up with TRBD1. CDR3 region: CASSGQGDEQFF. CDR3 coding DNA: TGTGCCAGCAGTGGACAGGGTGATGAGCAGTTCTTC.